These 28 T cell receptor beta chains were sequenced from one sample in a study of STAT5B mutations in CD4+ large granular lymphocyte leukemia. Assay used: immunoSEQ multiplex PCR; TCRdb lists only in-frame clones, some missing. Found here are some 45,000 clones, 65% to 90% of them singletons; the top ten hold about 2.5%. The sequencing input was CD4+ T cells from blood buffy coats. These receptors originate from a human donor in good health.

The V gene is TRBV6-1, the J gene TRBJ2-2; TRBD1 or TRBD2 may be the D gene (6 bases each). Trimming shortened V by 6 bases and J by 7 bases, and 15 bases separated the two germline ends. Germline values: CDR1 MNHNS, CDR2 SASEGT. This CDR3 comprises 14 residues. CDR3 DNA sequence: TGTGCCAGCAGGACCGAGGGGGGTGGCGGGGAGCTGTTTTTT. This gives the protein CASRTEGGGGELFF.

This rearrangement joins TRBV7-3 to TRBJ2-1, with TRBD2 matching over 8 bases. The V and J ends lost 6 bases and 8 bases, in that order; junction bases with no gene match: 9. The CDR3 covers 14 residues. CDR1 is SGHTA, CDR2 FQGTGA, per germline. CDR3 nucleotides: TGTGCCAGCAGTGTGAGGACTAGCAGAGATGAGCAGTTCTTC. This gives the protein CASSVRTSRDEQFF.

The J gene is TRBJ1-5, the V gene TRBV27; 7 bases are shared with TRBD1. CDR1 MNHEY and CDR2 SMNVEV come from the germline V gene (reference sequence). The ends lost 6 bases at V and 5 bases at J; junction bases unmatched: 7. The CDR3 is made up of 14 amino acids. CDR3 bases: TGTGCCAGCAGGTCGGGACAGAGGGATCAGCCCCAGCATTTT. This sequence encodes CASRSGQRDQPQHF.

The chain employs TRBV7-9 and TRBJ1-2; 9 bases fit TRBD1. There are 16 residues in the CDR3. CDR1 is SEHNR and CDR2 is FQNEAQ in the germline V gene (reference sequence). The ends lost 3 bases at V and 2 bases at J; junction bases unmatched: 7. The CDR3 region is CASSFHVDRGNYGYTF. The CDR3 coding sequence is TGTGCCAGCAGCTTTCACGTGGACAGGGGAAACTATGGCTACACCTTC.

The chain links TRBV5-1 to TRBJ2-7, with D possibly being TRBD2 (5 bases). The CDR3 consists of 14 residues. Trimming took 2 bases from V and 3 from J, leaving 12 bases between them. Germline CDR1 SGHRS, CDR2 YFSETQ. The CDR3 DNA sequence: TGCGCCAGCAGCTTTACTAGTTCTGGCTACGAGCAGTACTTC. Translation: CASSFTSSGYEQYF.

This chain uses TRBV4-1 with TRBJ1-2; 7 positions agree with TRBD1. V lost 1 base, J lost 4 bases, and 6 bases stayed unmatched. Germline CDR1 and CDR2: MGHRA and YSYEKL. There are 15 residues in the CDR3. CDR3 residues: CASSQAGTVSYGYTF. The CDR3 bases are TGCGCCAGCAGCCAAGCCGGGACAGTCTCCTATGGCTACACCTTC.

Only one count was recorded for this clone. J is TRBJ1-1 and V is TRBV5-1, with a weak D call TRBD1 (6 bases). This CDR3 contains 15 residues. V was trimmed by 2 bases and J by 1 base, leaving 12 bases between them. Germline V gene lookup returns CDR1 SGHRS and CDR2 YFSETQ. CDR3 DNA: TGCGCCAGCAGCTTACAGGGAGGAGGGAACACTGAAGCTTTCTTT. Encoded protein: CASSLQGGGNTEAFF.

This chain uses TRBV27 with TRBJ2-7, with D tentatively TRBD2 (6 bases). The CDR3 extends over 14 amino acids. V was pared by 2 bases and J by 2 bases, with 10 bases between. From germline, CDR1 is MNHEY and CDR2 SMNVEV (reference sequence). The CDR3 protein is CASSLLEGPYEQYF. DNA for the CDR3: TGTGCCAGCAGTTTACTGGAGGGTCCCTACGAGCAGTACTTC.

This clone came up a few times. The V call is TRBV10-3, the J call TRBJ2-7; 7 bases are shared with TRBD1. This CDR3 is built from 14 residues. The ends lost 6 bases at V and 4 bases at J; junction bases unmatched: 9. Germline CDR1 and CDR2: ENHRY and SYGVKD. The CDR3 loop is CAIRLNRGSYEQYF. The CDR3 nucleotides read TGTGCCATCAGGCTGAACAGGGGATCGTACGAGCAGTACTTC.

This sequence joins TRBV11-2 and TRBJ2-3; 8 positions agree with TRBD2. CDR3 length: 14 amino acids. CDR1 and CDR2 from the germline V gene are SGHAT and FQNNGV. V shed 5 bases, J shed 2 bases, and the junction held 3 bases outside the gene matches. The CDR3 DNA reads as TGTGCCAGCAGCCGTAGCGGGAACACAGATACGCAGTATTTT. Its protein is CASSRSGNTDTQYF.

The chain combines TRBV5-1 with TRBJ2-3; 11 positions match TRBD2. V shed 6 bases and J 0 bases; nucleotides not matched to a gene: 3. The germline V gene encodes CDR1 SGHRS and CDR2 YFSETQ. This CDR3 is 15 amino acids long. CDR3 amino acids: CASKTSGTSTDTQYF. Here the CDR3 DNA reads TGCGCCAGCAAGACTAGCGGGACTAGCACAGATACGCAGTATTTT.

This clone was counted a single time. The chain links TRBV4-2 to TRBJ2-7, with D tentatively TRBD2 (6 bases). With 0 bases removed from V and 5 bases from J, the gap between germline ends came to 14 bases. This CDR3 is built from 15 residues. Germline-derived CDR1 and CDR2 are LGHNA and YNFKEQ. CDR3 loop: CASSQDGRNSDEQYF. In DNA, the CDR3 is TGTGCCAGCAGCCAAGATGGGAGGAATTCAGACGAGCAGTACTTC.

CDR3: CASSASGRNTGELFF. The CDR3 DNA is TGCGCCAGCAGTGCTAGCGGGAGAAATACCGGGGAGCTGTTTTTT. The rearrangement uses TRBV10-2 and TRBJ2-2, with 10 bases matching TRBD2. V trimming: 4 bases; J trimming: 5 bases; junction bases outside the gene matches: 4. This CDR3 contains 15 residues. The germline gives CDR1 WSHSY, CDR2 SAAADI.

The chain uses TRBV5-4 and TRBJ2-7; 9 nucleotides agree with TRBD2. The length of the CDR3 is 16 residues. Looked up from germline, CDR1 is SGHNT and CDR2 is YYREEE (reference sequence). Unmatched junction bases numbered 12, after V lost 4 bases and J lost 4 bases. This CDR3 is CASSRTASGDSYEQYF. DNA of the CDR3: TGTGCCAGCAGCCGGACGGCTAGCGGGGACTCTTACGAGCAGTACTTC. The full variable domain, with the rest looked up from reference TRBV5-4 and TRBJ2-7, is ETGVTQSPTHLIKTRGQQVTLRCSSQSGHNTVSWYQQALGQGPQFIFQYYREEENGRGNFPPRFSGLQFPNYSSELNVNALELDDSALYLCASSRTASGDSYEQYFGPGTRLTVT.

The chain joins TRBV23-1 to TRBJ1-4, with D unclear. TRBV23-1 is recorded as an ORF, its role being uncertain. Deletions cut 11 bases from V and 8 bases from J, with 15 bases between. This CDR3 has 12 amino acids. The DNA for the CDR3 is TGCGCCCGAGGACCCCCGACGGAAAAACTGTTTTTT. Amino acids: CARGPPTEKLFF.

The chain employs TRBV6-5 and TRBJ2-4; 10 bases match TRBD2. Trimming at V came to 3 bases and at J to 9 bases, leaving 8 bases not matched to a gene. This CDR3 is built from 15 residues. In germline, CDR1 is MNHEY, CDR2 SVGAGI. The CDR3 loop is CASSYRAGGGGIQYF. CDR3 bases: TGTGCCAGCAGTTATCGAGCGGGAGGGGGGGGCATTCAGTACTTC.

The CDR3 DNA follows: TGCGCCAGCAGCCCGGACCCAGACCCTAGGAGCGAGCAGTACTTC. It yields the protein CASSPDPDPRSEQYF. The chain is built from TRBV4-3 and TRBJ2-7; D not certain. Trimming left V 4 bases short and J 6 bases short, with 19 bases between. The length of the CDR3 is 15 residues. CDR1 LGHNA and CDR2 YSLEER come from the germline V gene.

CDR3 DNA sequence: TGTGCCAGCAGCTTAAAGCGGACGGTGGAGAATGAGCAGTTCTTC. This codes for CASSLKRTVENEQFF. V usage is TRBV7-8 and J usage is TRBJ2-1; TRBD2 is a possible D gene (5 bases). CDR3 size: 15 residues. The V gene's germline CDR1 is SGHVS and CDR2 FQNEAQ. The V end lost 2 bases, the J end lost 7 bases, and 15 bases lay between the germline ends.

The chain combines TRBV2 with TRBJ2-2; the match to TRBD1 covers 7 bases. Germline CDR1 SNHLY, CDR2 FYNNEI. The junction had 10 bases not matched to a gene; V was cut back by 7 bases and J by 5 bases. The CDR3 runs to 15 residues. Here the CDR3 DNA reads TGTGCCAGCACGACAGGGAGTATGGGAACCGGGGAGCTGTTTTTT. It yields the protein CASTTGSMGTGELFF.

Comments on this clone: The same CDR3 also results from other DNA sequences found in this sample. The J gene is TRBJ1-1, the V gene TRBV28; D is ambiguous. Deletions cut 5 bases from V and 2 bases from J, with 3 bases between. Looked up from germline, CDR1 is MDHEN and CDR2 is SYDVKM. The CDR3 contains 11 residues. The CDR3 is CASSVNTEAFF. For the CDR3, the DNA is TGTGCCAGCAGTGTCAACACTGAAGCTTTCTTT.

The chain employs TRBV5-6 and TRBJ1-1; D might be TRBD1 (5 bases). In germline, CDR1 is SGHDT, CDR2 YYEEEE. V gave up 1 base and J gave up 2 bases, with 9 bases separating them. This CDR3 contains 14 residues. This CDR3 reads CASSLHRTNTEAFF. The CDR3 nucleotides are TGTGCCAGCAGCTTGCACAGGACAAACACTGAAGCTTTCTTT.

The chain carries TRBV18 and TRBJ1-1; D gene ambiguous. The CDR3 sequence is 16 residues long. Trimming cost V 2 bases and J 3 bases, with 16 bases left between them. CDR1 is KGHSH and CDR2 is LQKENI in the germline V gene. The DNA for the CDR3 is TGTGCCAGCTCACCAAGAGAGAAGATCGCTGACACTGAAGCTTTCTTT. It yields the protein CASSPREKIADTEAFF. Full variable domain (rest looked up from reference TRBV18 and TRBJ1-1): NAGVMQNPRHLVRRRGQEARLRCSPMKGHSHVYWYRQLPEEGLKFMVYLQKENIIDESGMPKERFSAEFPKEGPSILRIQQVVRGDSAAYFCASSPREKIADTEAFFGQGTRLTVV.

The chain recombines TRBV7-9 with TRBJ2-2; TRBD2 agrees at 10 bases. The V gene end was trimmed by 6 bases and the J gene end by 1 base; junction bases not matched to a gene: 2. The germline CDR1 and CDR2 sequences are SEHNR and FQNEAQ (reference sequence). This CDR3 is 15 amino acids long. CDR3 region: CASRWTSGNTGELFF. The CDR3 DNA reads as TGTGCCAGCAGGTGGACTAGCGGGAACACCGGGGAGCTGTTTTTT.

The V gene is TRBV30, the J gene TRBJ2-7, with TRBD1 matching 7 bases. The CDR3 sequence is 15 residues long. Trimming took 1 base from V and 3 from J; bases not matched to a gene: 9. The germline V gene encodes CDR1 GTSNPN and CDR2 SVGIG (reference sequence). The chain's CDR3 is CAWSDLPGQSYEQYF. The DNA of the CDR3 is TGTGCCTGGAGTGACCTCCCGGGACAGAGCTACGAGCAGTACTTC.

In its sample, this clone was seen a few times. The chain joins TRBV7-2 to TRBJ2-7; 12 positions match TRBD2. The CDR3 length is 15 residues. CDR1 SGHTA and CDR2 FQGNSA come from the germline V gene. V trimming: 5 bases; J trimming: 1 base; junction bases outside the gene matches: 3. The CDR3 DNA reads TGTGCCAGCAGCCCAACTAGCGGGAGGTCCTACGAGCAGTACTTC. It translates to CASSPTSGRSYEQYF.

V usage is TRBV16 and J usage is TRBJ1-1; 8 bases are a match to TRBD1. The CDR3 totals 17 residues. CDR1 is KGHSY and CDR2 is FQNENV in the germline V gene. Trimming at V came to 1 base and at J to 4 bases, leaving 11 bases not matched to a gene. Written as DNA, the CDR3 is TGTGCCAGCAGCCAATACCCTAGACAGGGGCTGCGCACTGAAGCTTTCTTT. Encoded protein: CASSQYPRQGLRTEAFF.

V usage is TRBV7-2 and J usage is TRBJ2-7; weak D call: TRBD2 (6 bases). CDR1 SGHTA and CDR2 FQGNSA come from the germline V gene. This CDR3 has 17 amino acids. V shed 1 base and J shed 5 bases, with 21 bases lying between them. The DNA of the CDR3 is TGTGCCAGCAGCTTAGGGGCCTTGTTACAGATAGCGGACGAGCAGTACTTC. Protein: CASSLGALLQIADEQYF.

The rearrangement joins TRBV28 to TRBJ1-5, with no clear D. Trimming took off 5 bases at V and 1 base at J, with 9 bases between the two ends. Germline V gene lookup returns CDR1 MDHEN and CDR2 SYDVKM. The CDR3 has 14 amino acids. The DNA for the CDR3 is TGTGCCAGCAGTCGGACGGTCAGCAATCAGCCCCAGCATTTT. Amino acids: CASSRTVSNQPQHF. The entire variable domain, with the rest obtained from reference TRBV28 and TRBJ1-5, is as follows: DVKVTQSSRYLVKRTGEKVFLECVQDMDHENMFWYRQDPGLGLRLIYFSYDVKMKEKGDIPEGYSVSREKKERFSLILESASTNQTSMYLCASSRTVSNQPQHFGDGTRLSIL.